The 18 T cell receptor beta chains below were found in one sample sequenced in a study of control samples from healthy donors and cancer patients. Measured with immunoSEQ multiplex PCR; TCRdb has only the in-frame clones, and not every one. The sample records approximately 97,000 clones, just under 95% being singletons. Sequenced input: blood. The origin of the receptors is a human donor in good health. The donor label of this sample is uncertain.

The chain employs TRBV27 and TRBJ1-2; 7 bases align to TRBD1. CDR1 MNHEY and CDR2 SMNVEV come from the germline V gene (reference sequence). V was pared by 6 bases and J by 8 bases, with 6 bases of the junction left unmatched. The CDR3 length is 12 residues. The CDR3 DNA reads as TGTGCCAGCAGCCAGGGGGTTGAGGGCTACACCTTC. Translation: CASSQGVEGYTF.

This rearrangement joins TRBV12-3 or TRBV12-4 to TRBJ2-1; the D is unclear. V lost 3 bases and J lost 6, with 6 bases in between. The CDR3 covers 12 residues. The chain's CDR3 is CASSFSINEQFF. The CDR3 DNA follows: TGTGCCAGCAGTTTCTCAATCAATGAGCAGTTCTTC.

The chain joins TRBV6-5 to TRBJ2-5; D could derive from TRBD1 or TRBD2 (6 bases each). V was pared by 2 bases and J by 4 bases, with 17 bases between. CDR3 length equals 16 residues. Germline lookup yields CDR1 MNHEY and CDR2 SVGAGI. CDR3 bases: TGTGCCAGCAGTTACGTTCCGGGGGCCGGGGGAGAGACCCAGTACTTC. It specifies CASSYVPGAGGETQYF.

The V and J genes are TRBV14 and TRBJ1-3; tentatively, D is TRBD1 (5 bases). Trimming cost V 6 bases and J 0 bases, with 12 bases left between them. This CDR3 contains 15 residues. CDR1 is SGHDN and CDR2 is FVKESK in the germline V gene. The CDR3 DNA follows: TGTGCCAGCAGTCGACAGTTCAACTCTGGAAACACCATATATTTT. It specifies CASSRQFNSGNTIYF.

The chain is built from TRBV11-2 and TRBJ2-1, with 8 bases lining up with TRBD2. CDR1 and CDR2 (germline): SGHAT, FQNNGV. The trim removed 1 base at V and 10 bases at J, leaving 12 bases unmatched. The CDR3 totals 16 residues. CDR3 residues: CASSLGRISGVDEQFF. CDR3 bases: TGTGCCAGCAGCTTAGGTCGGATTAGCGGGGTTGACGAGCAGTTCTTC.

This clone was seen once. This CDR3 is CASSYSSNNEQFF. DNA of the CDR3: TGTGCCAGCAGCTACAGCTCGAACAATGAGCAGTTCTTC. The rearrangement uses TRBV7-3 and TRBJ2-1; D is unclear. V lost 4 bases, J lost 5 bases, and 9 bases lay in between. The germline CDR1 and CDR2 sequences are SGHTA and FQGTGA. The CDR3 runs to 13 residues.

CDR3: CASRTSGTGELFF. CDR3 bases: TGTGCCAGCAGGACTAGCGGCACCGGGGAGCTGTTTTTT. V gene TRBV9 combines with J gene TRBJ2-2; 9 bases line up with TRBD2. The trim removed 5 bases at V and 4 bases at J, leaving 0 bases unmatched. The CDR3 is made up of 13 amino acids. CDR1 and CDR2 (germline): SGDLS, YYNGEE.

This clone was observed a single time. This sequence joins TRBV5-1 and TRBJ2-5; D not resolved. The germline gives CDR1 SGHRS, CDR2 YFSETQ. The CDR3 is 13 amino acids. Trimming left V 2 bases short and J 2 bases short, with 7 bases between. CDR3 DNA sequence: TGCGCCAGCAGCTTTGGGATACAAGAGACCCAGTACTTC. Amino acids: CASSFGIQETQYF.

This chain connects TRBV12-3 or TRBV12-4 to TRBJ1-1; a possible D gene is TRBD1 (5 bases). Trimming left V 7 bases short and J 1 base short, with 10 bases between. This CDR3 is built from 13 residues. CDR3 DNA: TGTGCCAGCACGCTTACAGGGAACACTGAAGCTTTCTTT. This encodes CASTLTGNTEAFF.

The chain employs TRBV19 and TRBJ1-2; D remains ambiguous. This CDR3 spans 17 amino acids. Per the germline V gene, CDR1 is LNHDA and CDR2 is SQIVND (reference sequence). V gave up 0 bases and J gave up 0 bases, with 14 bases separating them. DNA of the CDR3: TGTGCCAGTAGTATAGATCTTGCCAGTCCAGCTAACTATGGCTACACCTTC. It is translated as CASSIDLASPANYGYTF.

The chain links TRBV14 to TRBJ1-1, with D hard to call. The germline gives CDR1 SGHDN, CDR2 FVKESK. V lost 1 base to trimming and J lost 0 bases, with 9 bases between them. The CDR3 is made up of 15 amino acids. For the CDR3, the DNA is TGTGCCAGCAGCCAAGCTCCGACCATGAACACTGAAGCTTTCTTT. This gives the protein CASSQAPTMNTEAFF.

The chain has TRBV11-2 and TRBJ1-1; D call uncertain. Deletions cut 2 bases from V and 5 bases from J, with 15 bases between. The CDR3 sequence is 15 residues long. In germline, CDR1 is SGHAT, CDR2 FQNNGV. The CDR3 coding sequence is TGTGCCAGCAGCTTATACGGGGAATTAACAACTGAAGCTTTCTTT. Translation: CASSLYGELTTEAFF.

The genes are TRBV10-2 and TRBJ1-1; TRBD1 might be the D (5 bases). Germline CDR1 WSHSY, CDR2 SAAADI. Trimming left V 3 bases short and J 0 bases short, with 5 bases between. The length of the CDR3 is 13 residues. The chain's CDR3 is CASSEGVNTEAFF. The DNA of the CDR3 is TGCGCCAGCAGTGAAGGGGTGAACACTGAAGCTTTCTTT.

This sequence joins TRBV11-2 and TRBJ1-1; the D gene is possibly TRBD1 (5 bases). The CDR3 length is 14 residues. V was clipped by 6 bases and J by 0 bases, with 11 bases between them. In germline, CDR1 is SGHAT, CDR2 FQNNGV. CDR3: CASRPGHMNTEAFF. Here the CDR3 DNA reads TGTGCCAGCAGACCTGGACACATGAACACTGAAGCTTTCTTT.

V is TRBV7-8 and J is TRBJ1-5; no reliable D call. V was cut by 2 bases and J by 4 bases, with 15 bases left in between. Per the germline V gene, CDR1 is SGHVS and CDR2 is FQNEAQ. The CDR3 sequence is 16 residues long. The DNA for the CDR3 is TGTGCCAGCAGCTTACTCTATGGGCAGCTAAATCAGCCCCAGCATTTT. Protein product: CASSLLYGQLNQPQHF.

CDR3 in amino acids: CASSVAGSEAFF. DNA for the CDR3: TGTGCCAGCAGCGTAGCAGGGTCTGAAGCTTTCTTT. This sequence joins TRBV9 and TRBJ1-1; a possible D gene is TRBD1 (5 bases). V gave up 0 bases and J gave up 6 bases, with 6 bases separating them. This CDR3 is 12 amino acids long. Germline CDR1 and CDR2: SGDLS and YYNGEE.

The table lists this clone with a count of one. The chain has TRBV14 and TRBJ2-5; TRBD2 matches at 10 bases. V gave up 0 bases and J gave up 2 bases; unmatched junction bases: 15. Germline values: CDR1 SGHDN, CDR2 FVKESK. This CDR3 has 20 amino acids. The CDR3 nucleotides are TGTGCCAGCAGCCAAGAGAGCACTTTTAGCGGGGGGCCAGGACAAGAGACCCAGTACTTC. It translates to CASSQESTFSGGPGQETQYF.

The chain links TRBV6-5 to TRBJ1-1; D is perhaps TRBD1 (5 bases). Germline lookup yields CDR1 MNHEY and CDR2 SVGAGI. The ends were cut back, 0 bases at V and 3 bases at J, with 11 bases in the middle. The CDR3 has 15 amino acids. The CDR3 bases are TGTGCCAGCAGTTACTCACGTAGGGGTGACACTGAAGCTTTCTTT. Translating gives CASSYSRRGDTEAFF.